The rows below give T cell receptor beta chains drawn from one sample of a study of cytomegalovirus exposure and HLA in healthy donors. Only in-frame clones appear in the TCRdb table, and some are missing; sequencing was by immunoSEQ multiplex PCR. This table holds 200,000 or so clones, 84% found once. The specimen sequenced was PBMCs. These receptors came from a woman in her 30s in good health and CMV-seropositive. Both conserved end residues are part of each CDR3. The order of the fields is CDR3 protein, CDR3 DNA, V gene, CDR3 length, clone size, D gene, J gene. A D gene is named only where the DNA matches it firmly. Some rows have no size entry. The others give once, few or many, or a class for an expanded clone.

CASSQQRGPYGYTF TGTGCCAGCAGCCAACAGCGGGGGCCGTATGGCTACACCTTC TRBV4-2 14 NA NA TRBJ1-2
CASSLRRTVSSTDTQYF TGTGCCAGCAGCCTCCGCCGGACAGTTTCTAGCACAGATACGCAGTATTTT TRBV7-3 17 NA NA TRBJ2-3
CASSINRDYEQYF TGTGCCAGTAGTATTAACAGGGACTACGAGCAGTACTTC TRBV19 13 NA NA TRBJ2-7
CATSRGRARVIEQYF TGTGCCACCAGCAGAGGGAGGGCCAGGGTAATCGAGCAGTACTTC TRBV15 15 NA NA TRBJ2-7
CASSFRGPLTDTQYF TGTGCCAGCAGCTTCAGGGGGCCCCTCACAGATACGCAGTATTTT TRBV13 15 NA TRBD1 TRBJ2-3
CASSVAHGQGIDTGELFF TGTGCCAGCAGCGTAGCCCACGGACAGGGTATCGACACCGGGGAGCTGTTTTTT TRBV9 18 few TRBD1 TRBJ2-2
CASSQVSGGGMIGEQFF TGTGCCAGCAGCCAAGTTAGTGGTGGCGGGATGATCGGCGAGCAGTTCTTC TRBV4-2 17 NA NA TRBJ2-1
CASQRLAGGYEQYF TGTGCCAGTCAACGACTAGCGGGAGGCTACGAGCAGTACTTC TRBV19 14 NA TRBD2 TRBJ2-7
CASLLNTEAFF TGTGCCAGCCTACTGAACACTGAAGCTTTCTTT TRBV6-1 11 NA NA TRBJ1-1
CASSLRTGGSNQPQHF TGTGCCAGCAGCCTAAGGACAGGGGGTTCTAATCAGCCCCAGCATTTT TRBV27 16 NA TRBD1 TRBJ1-5
CASSPGGYEQYF TGTGCCAGCAGCCCCGGCGGGTACGAGCAGTACTTC TRBV7-9 12 few NA TRBJ2-7
CASSQGSQGLITDTQYF TGTGCCAGCAGCCAAGGATCGCAGGGACTAATCACAGATACGCAGTATTTT TRBV14 17 NA TRBD2 TRBJ2-3
CASSNPGTNPSEQYF TGTGCCAGCAGCAACCCCGGGACTAATCCCTCCGAGCAGTACTTC TRBV27 15 NA TRBD2 TRBJ2-7
CAWSPGLAGGNSYNEQFF TGTGCCTGGAGTCCGGGACTAGCGGGAGGGAATTCCTACAATGAGCAGTTCTTC TRBV30 18 NA TRBD2 TRBJ2-1
CASSEWASGYNEQFF TGTGCCAGCAGTGAATGGGCTAGCGGTTACAATGAGCAGTTCTTC TRBV2 15 NA TRBD2 TRBJ2-1
CATSRERTSGSWDEQFF TGTGCCACCAGCAGAGAAAGGACTAGCGGGAGTTGGGATGAGCAGTTCTTC TRBV15 17 NA TRBD2 TRBJ2-1
CASSFRVTGLNTEAFF TGTGCCAGCAGTTTTCGGGTGACAGGCCTGAACACTGAAGCTTTCTTT TRBV6-5 16 NA NA TRBJ1-1
CSVEVIEPGTGGYEQYF TGCAGCGTTGAAGTTATAGAGCCCGGGACAGGGGGCTACGAGCAGTACTTC TRBV29-1 17 NA TRBD1 TRBJ2-7
CASSQRRSGELFF TGTGCCAGCAGCCAAAGGCGGAGCGGGGAGCTGTTTTTT TRBV4-2 13 few NA TRBJ2-2
CASSGLAGSVDEQYF TGTGCCAGCAGTGGATTGGCAGGGTCCGTCGACGAGCAGTACTTC TRBV2 15 NA NA TRBJ2-7
CASRVTGTTEAFF TGTGCCAGCAGAGTTACAGGGACCACTGAAGCTTTCTTT TRBV2 13 NA NA TRBJ1-1
CASSFSSWSNEQFF TGCGCCAGCAGCTTTTCCTCTTGGAGCAATGAGCAGTTCTTC TRBV5-1 14 NA NA TRBJ2-1
CASSGGRINQETQYF TGTGCCAGCAGCGGAGGCAGAATTAACCAAGAGACCCAGTACTTC TRBV14 15 many NA TRBJ2-5
CASSQQGFADTQYF TGCGCCAGCAGCCAACAGGGTTTCGCAGATACGCAGTATTTT TRBV4-1 14 NA NA TRBJ2-3